This is a list of T cell receptor beta chains from one sample in a study of CXCR3-negative and CXCR3-positive naive CD8 T cells. With the 5' RACE reads reprocessed, TCRdb shows one record per CDR3 protein and no DNA. This sample's table reports tens of thousands of distinct CDR3 sequences. The material sequenced was naive CXCR3- CD8+ T cells from blood. The receptors here all came from a human donor in good health. Some clones in this sample may be carry-over from other donors' samples. Both conserved end residues are part of each CDR3.

TRBJ2-5,TRBV29-1,CSVEGLQETQYF
TRBJ2-1,TRBV6-2/TRBV6-3,CASSDLTGLDEQFF
TRBJ2-2,TRBV4-1,CASSQSKATAGELFF
TRBJ2-1,TRBV6-4,CASSDSIASGGPNEQFF
TRBJ1-3,TRBV6-5,CASSPRTGTSESGNTIYF
TRBJ1-1,TRBV29-1,CSGLTENTEAFF
TRBJ1-1,TRBV29-1,CSVAGVAEAFF
TRBJ1-2,TRBV6-5,CASSPMGYYGYTF
TRBJ1-1,TRBV3-1,CASSQPSGTKAFF
TRBJ2-7,TRBV5-1,CASSWTGTDYEQYF
TRBJ1-1,TRBV29-1,CSGWWDTEAFF
TRBJ2-2,TRBV5-1,CASSLVPREGNTGELFF